These T cell receptor beta chains were read from a single sample in a study of T cell responses to AZD1222 COVID-19 vaccine. Data came from immunoSEQ multiplex PCR; TCRdb stores just in-frame clones and leaves some out. In the table there are 85,000 to 130,000 clones, 90% of which are singletons. The sample consisted of peripheral blood, taken 28 days after the second AZD1222 dose. The receptors shown here come from an adult who received the AZD1222 COVID-19 vaccine. The conserved cysteine and the conserved F or W are not part of the CDR3 here. The order of the fields is J gene, V gene, clone size, CDR3 length, CDR3 protein. Expanded clones are given a class, and other clones once, few, many or no size at all.

TRBJ2-3 TRBV9 NA 16 ASSVAPLAGTREDTQY
TRBJ2-2 TRBV6-5 NA 11 ASSLRRFGELF
TRBJ1-1 TRBV12-3/TRBV12-4 NA 11 ASRTTGKAEAF
TRBJ1-2 TRBV2 NA 12 ASSRGRDSYGYT
TRBJ1-2 TRBV2 NA 13 ASSEGGGYNYGYT
TRBJ1-5 TRBV6-4 NA 11 ASSEGQAGPQH
TRBJ1-6 TRBV5-1 NA 14 ASSLGQAAYNSPLH
TRBJ2-5 TRBV6-5 NA 12 ASSYSEGAKTQY
TRBJ1-2 TRBV6-2/TRBV6-3 NA 11 ASSPGQRYGYT
TRBJ1-4 TRBV12-3/TRBV12-4 NA 10 ASSLSREKLF
TRBJ2-1 TRBV7-9 NA 15 ASSHRGLAGYSNEQF
TRBJ1-1 TRBV11-2 NA 11 ASSLGTGAEAF
TRBJ2-7 TRBV9 NA 14 ASSPRGGPIPYEQY
TRBJ2-3 TRBV2 NA 12 ASIPSGATDTQY
TRBJ1-5 TRBV7-2 NA 13 ASSLLGAANQPQH
TRBJ1-5 TRBV7-8 NA 14 ASSLEGQGYDQPQH
TRBJ2-1 TRBV27 many 11 ASSPPTINEQF
TRBJ1-1 TRBV7-9 NA 12 ASSPTGGYTEAF
TRBJ1-1 TRBV9 NA 13 ASSVVGTQNTEAF
TRBJ2-3 TRBV2 NA 12 ASIWGRNTDTQY
TRBJ1-2 TRBV6-5 NA 13 ASSYAGTGDYGYT
TRBJ2-7 TRBV3-1/TRBV3-2 NA 13 ASSLPASFSYEQY
TRBJ2-2 TRBV2 NA 13 ASGPFGTETGELF
TRBJ1-5 TRBV3-1/TRBV3-2 NA 14 ASSQFWAAGHQPQH
TRBJ2-7 TRBV7-2 NA 12 ASSTGTGGAEQY
TRBJ1-4 TRBV11-2 NA 13 ASSFPRDGKEKLF
TRBJ2-3 TRBV24-1 NA 11 ATSPGGADTQY
TRBJ2-7 TRBV27 NA 13 ASSLGGGNSYEQY
TRBJ1-1 TRBV7-9 medium-sized 14 ASSLGMGGTRSEAF
TRBJ2-4 TRBV9 few 15 ASSVSGTQGGKNIQY
TRBJ1-2 TRBV7-2 NA 13 ASSLIRDTAYGYT
TRBJ2-1 TRBV4-2 NA 12 ASSSGLAVHEQF
TRBJ1-6 TRBV27 NA 10 ASSLKDSPLH
TRBJ2-7 TRBV11-2 NA 15 ASSDPLRGKTFYEQY
TRBJ1-4 TRBV7-6 NA 17 ASSLTSGQGPSTNEKLF
TRBJ1-2 TRBV7-2 NA 12 ASRGTGLGYGYT
TRBJ1-5 TRBV7-2 NA 15 ASSPGGGPGSNQPQH
TRBJ1-6 TRBV24-1 NA 12 ATSENSYNSPLH
TRBJ2-3 TRBV7-2 NA 14 ASSLGWLAGQDTQY
TRBJ2-6 TRBV5-1 NA 13 ASSPTSSGANVLT
TRBJ1-1 TRBV5-6 NA 12 ASSLTGMNTEAF
TRBJ1-1 TRBV6-2/TRBV6-3 NA 14 ASSYSTGEVNTEAF